A selection of T cell receptor beta chains follows, all from one sample in a study of glioma-infiltrating T cells after dendritic cell vaccination. Profiled with immunoSEQ multiplex PCR; TCRdb holds only in-frame clones, not every one. The repertoire holds around 90,000 clones, with roughly four fifths as singletons. Specimen: blood, collected after dendritic cell vaccination. These receptor sequences come from a human donor with glioblastoma. Both conserved end residues are part of each CDR3. Fields, in order: V gene, D gene, J gene, clone size, CDR3 DNA, CDR3 protein. The D gene is left open where the match is weak. Clone size is stated in some rows and not others, as once, few, many or a class when expanded.

V gene: TRBV5-1; D gene: -; J gene: TRBJ2-1; clone size: -; CDR3 DNA: TGCGCCAGCAGCTTGACTCTAGCGGGACAGGATGAGCAGTTCTTC; CDR3 protein: CASSLTLAGQDEQFF
V gene: TRBV10-2; D gene: -; J gene: TRBJ2-1; clone size: once; CDR3 DNA: TGCGCCAGCAGTGACAGGACATCCTACAATGAGCAGTTCTTC; CDR3 protein: CASSDRTSYNEQFF
V gene: TRBV6-6; D gene: TRBD1; J gene: TRBJ2-1; clone size: once; CDR3 DNA: TGTGCCAGCAGTTCAGTAGGGGGCAGGGATGAGCAGTTCTTC; CDR3 protein: CASSSVGGRDEQFF
V gene: TRBV29-1; D gene: TRBD2; J gene: TRBJ2-3; clone size: few; CDR3 DNA: TGCAGCGTCTGCGGACTAGCGGGGCTCACAGATACGCAGTATTTT; CDR3 protein: CSVCGLAGLTDTQYF
V gene: TRBV27; D gene: TRBD1; J gene: TRBJ1-4; clone size: -; CDR3 DNA: TGTGCCAGCAGTTCACCGGGACAGGGGGGGGAAAAACTGTTTTTT; CDR3 protein: CASSSPGQGGEKLFF
V gene: TRBV6-1; D gene: TRBD1; J gene: TRBJ1-2; clone size: -; CDR3 DNA: TGTGCCAGCAGTGAAGGGACAGGGAACTCCTATGGCTACACCTTC; CDR3 protein: CASSEGTGNSYGYTF
V gene: TRBV15; D gene: -; J gene: TRBJ2-5; clone size: -; CDR3 DNA: TGTGCCACCAGCAGAGATGGAGGACTACAGTACTTC; CDR3 protein: CATSRDGGLQYF
V gene: TRBV7-2; D gene: TRBD1; J gene: TRBJ1-2; clone size: once; CDR3 DNA: TGTGCCAGCAGCTTAGCGCTCGGGACAGGTGCTAACTATGGCTACACCTTC; CDR3 protein: CASSLALGTGANYGYTF
V gene: TRBV5-1; D gene: TRBD2; J gene: TRBJ2-5; clone size: -; CDR3 DNA: TGCGCCAGCAGCTTGTGGGGGACTAGCGGGAAAGAGACCCAGTACTTC; CDR3 protein: CASSLWGTSGKETQYF
V gene: TRBV4-1; D gene: TRBD1; J gene: TRBJ1-2; clone size: -; CDR3 DNA: TGCGCCAGCAGCCAAGATCCCGGACAGGGGTCCCTTCGCTACACCTTC; CDR3 protein: CASSQDPGQGSLRYTF
V gene: TRBV19; D gene: -; J gene: TRBJ2-7; clone size: once; CDR3 DNA: TGTGCCAGTAGTACTCCTTCCGGTAGCTCCTACGAGCAGTACTTC; CDR3 protein: CASSTPSGSSYEQYF
V gene: TRBV19; D gene: -; J gene: TRBJ2-3; clone size: -; CDR3 DNA: TGTGCCAGTAGCATTTCAACAGCAGGGGATACGCAGTATTTT; CDR3 protein: CASSISTAGDTQYF
V gene: TRBV5-1; D gene: -; J gene: TRBJ1-5; clone size: -; CDR3 DNA: TGCGCCAGCAGAGCGGGGGGGGATAATAGCAATCAGCCCCAGCATTTT; CDR3 protein: CASRAGGDNSNQPQHF
V gene: TRBV21-1; D gene: -; J gene: TRBJ1-2; clone size: -; CDR3 DNA: TGTGCCATCCCGGGACAGGGTATTGGAACCTTC; CDR3 protein: CAIPGQGIGTF
V gene: TRBV19; D gene: -; J gene: TRBJ1-1; clone size: -; CDR3 DNA: TGTGCCAGTAGTATTTACGGGGGGGGGCAGGTGAACACTGAAGCTTTCTTT; CDR3 protein: CASSIYGGGQVNTEAFF
V gene: TRBV15; D gene: -; J gene: TRBJ2-5; clone size: -; CDR3 DNA: TGTGCCACCAGCAGAGAGCGGGTGGAGACCCAGTACTTC; CDR3 protein: CATSRERVETQYF
V gene: TRBV19; D gene: -; J gene: TRBJ1-2; clone size: -; CDR3 DNA: TGTGCCAGTAGTATGTTTTCGAACTATGGCTACACCTTC; CDR3 protein: CASSMFSNYGYTF
V gene: TRBV9; D gene: -; J gene: TRBJ1-2; clone size: -; CDR3 DNA: TGTGCCAGCAGCGTAGCCCCTGGAGCTAACTATGGCTACACCTTC; CDR3 protein: CASSVAPGANYGYTF
V gene: TRBV28; D gene: TRBD1; J gene: TRBJ1-2; clone size: -; CDR3 DNA: TGTGCCAGCAGTACACAGGGGGCGGGGTTTAACTATGGCTACACCTTC; CDR3 protein: CASSTQGAGFNYGYTF
V gene: TRBV19; D gene: -; J gene: TRBJ1-1; clone size: -; CDR3 DNA: TGTGCCAGTAGTATAGAGCCGGGACAACCAGCGGCTTTCTTT; CDR3 protein: CASSIEPGQPAAFF
V gene: TRBV5-4; D gene: TRBD1; J gene: TRBJ2-3; clone size: -; CDR3 DNA: TGTGCCAGCAGCTTGTCCCTTACAGGGGGCAGCGCAGATACGCAGTATTTT; CDR3 protein: CASSLSLTGGSADTQYF
V gene: TRBV19; D gene: TRBD1; J gene: TRBJ2-1; clone size: few; CDR3 DNA: TGTGCCAGTGGGGACAGGGGGTATTTCTACAATGAGCAGTTCTTC; CDR3 protein: CASGDRGYFYNEQFF
V gene: TRBV5-8; D gene: -; J gene: TRBJ1-2; clone size: -; CDR3 DNA: TGTGCCAGCAGCTTTGAAGCGTACTATGGCTACACCTTC; CDR3 protein: CASSFEAYYGYTF
V gene: TRBV30; D gene: TRBD1; J gene: TRBJ1-5; clone size: -; CDR3 DNA: TGTGCCTGGAGCCGAACGAGGACAGGGCTGGGAGGCAATCAGCCCCAGCATTTT; CDR3 protein: CAWSRTRTGLGGNQPQHF
V gene: TRBV5-6; D gene: -; J gene: TRBJ1-4; clone size: few; CDR3 DNA: TGTGCCAGCAGCTTCGTTGCAACTAATGAAAAACTGTTTTTT; CDR3 protein: CASSFVATNEKLFF
V gene: TRBV5-1; D gene: TRBD2; J gene: TRBJ2-5; clone size: -; CDR3 DNA: TGCGCCAGCAGCTTGGCAGCGGGAGCGGAGACCCAGTACTTC; CDR3 protein: CASSLAAGAETQYF
V gene: TRBV5-4; D gene: -; J gene: TRBJ1-6; clone size: -; CDR3 DNA: TGTGCCAGCAGCTTGGTTCCCGGGGATTATAATTCACCCCTCCACTTT; CDR3 protein: CASSLVPGDYNSPLHF
V gene: TRBV15; D gene: -; J gene: TRBJ2-5; clone size: -; CDR3 DNA: TGTGCCACCAGATATAGCCGGGACAACCAAGAGACCCAGTACTTC; CDR3 protein: CATRYSRDNQETQYF
V gene: TRBV5-1; D gene: -; J gene: TRBJ2-7; clone size: -; CDR3 DNA: TGCGCCAGCAGCTTGGAAGGGGCGAACTCCTACGAGCAGTACTTC; CDR3 protein: CASSLEGANSYEQYF
V gene: TRBV12-5; D gene: -; J gene: TRBJ2-2; clone size: -; CDR3 DNA: TGTGCTAGTGCCCTCACACGGAACACCGGGGAGCTGTTTTTT; CDR3 protein: CASALTRNTGELFF
V gene: TRBV15; D gene: TRBD2; J gene: TRBJ2-1; clone size: -; CDR3 DNA: TGTGCCACCAGCAGAGATCTTCTGGGGACTAGCGGGAGAGACACGAATGAGCAGTTCTTC; CDR3 protein: CATSRDLLGTSGRDTNEQFF
V gene: TRBV6-1; D gene: -; J gene: TRBJ1-2; clone size: few; CDR3 DNA: TGTGCCAGCAGTGTTGTCCAGAACTATGGCTACACCTTC; CDR3 protein: CASSVVQNYGYTF
V gene: TRBV18; D gene: TRBD2; J gene: TRBJ2-7; clone size: -; CDR3 DNA: TGTGCCAGCTCACCTACTAGCGGGGGCTCTTACGAGCAGTACTTC; CDR3 protein: CASSPTSGGSYEQYF
V gene: TRBV25-1; D gene: -; J gene: TRBJ2-5; clone size: once; CDR3 DNA: TGTGCCAGCAGTGGGACAGGGAGGGTTGCGGAGACCCAGTACTTC; CDR3 protein: CASSGTGRVAETQYF
V gene: TRBV7-7; D gene: -; J gene: TRBJ1-1; clone size: -; CDR3 DNA: TGTGCCAGCAGCGCAATCCCGGGTACTGAAGCTTTCTTT; CDR3 protein: CASSAIPGTEAFF
V gene: TRBV5-1; D gene: TRBD1; J gene: TRBJ2-3; clone size: -; CDR3 DNA: TGCGCCAGCAGCTTGGTCCGGGACAGGGTATCAACAGATACGCAGTATTTT; CDR3 protein: CASSLVRDRVSTDTQYF
V gene: TRBV7-6; D gene: TRBD1; J gene: TRBJ2-7; clone size: -; CDR3 DNA: TGTGCCAGCAGCTTAGGGGGGACAGGTCCGGGGGAGCAGTACTTC; CDR3 protein: CASSLGGTGPGEQYF
V gene: TRBV12-5; D gene: -; J gene: TRBJ2-7; clone size: -; CDR3 DNA: TGTGCTAGTGGTTCCTCAGGGTTGGGGGGCTACGAGCAGTACTTC; CDR3 protein: CASGSSGLGGYEQYF
V gene: TRBV7-2; D gene: -; J gene: TRBJ1-3; clone size: -; CDR3 DNA: TGTGCCAGCAGCTTAGATCTTCGCTCTGGAAACACCATATATTTT; CDR3 protein: CASSLDLRSGNTIYF
V gene: TRBV9; D gene: -; J gene: TRBJ2-7; clone size: few; CDR3 DNA: TGTGCCAGCAGCGTGGAGGCATCCTACGAGCAGTACTTC; CDR3 protein: CASSVEASYEQYF
V gene: TRBV6-6; D gene: -; J gene: TRBJ1-5; clone size: few; CDR3 DNA: TGTGCCAGCAGACCAGGACAGTCTAATCAGCCCCAGCATTTT; CDR3 protein: CASRPGQSNQPQHF
V gene: TRBV6-5; D gene: -; J gene: TRBJ2-7; clone size: -; CDR3 DNA: TGTGCCAGCAGTCAGAACTACGAGCAGTACTTC; CDR3 protein: CASSQNYEQYF
V gene: TRBV6-1; D gene: -; J gene: TRBJ1-3; clone size: few; CDR3 DNA: TGTGCCAGCAGTGAAAAGGAGGGCTACTCTGGAAACACCATATATTTT; CDR3 protein: CASSEKEGYSGNTIYF
V gene: TRBV5-6; D gene: -; J gene: TRBJ2-1; clone size: -; CDR3 DNA: TGTGCCAGCAGCCATTCAGTAATCTCCTACAATGAGCAGTTCTTC; CDR3 protein: CASSHSVISYNEQFF
V gene: TRBV2; D gene: TRBD1; J gene: TRBJ1-6; clone size: -; CDR3 DNA: TGTGCCAGCAGCCGGGACAGGGATAACTCACCCCTCCACTTT; CDR3 protein: CASSRDRDNSPLHF
V gene: TRBV5-4; D gene: -; J gene: TRBJ1-1; clone size: -; CDR3 DNA: TGTGCCAGCCGACAATCCGGGACACCGAACACTGAAGCTTTCTTT; CDR3 protein: CASRQSGTPNTEAFF
V gene: TRBV19; D gene: -; J gene: TRBJ1-2; clone size: once; CDR3 DNA: TGTGCCACCAAAATACAGGGAAGAGATGGCTACACCTTC; CDR3 protein: CATKIQGRDGYTF
V gene: TRBV29-1; D gene: TRBD1; J gene: TRBJ2-5; clone size: -; CDR3 DNA: TGCAGCGTCCCCGACAGGGCTAGACAAGAGACCCAGTACTTC; CDR3 protein: CSVPDRARQETQYF
V gene: TRBV7-9; D gene: TRBD2; J gene: TRBJ2-3; clone size: -; CDR3 DNA: TGTGCCAGCACCCATAGCGGGGATGGAGGTACGCAGTATTTT; CDR3 protein: CASTHSGDGGTQYF
V gene: TRBV6-1; D gene: TRBD2; J gene: TRBJ2-2; clone size: few; CDR3 DNA: TGTGCCAGCAGTGAAGGGCTAGCGGGAGCGGGCGGGGAGCTGTTTTTT; CDR3 protein: CASSEGLAGAGGELFF
V gene: TRBV27; D gene: TRBD2; J gene: TRBJ2-7; clone size: -; CDR3 DNA: TGTGCCAGCCGTTGGACTAGCGGGGGGGCTTACGAGCAGTACTTC; CDR3 protein: CASRWTSGGAYEQYF
V gene: TRBV5-1; D gene: TRBD1; J gene: TRBJ2-1; clone size: -; CDR3 DNA: TGCGCCAGCAGCTATTCGGGACAGGGAAGTGAGCAGTTCTTC; CDR3 protein: CASSYSGQGSEQFF
V gene: TRBV7-9; D gene: TRBD2; J gene: TRBJ2-3; clone size: -; CDR3 DNA: TGTGCCAGCAGCTTAGGGCTAGCGGGGACCACAGATACGCAGTATTTT; CDR3 protein: CASSLGLAGTTDTQYF
V gene: TRBV27; D gene: TRBD2; J gene: TRBJ2-2; clone size: -; CDR3 DNA: TGTGCCAGCAGTTTATTCGGGACTAGCAGAACCGGGGAGCTGTTTTTT; CDR3 protein: CASSLFGTSRTGELFF
V gene: TRBV7-2; D gene: TRBD1; J gene: TRBJ2-5; clone size: -; CDR3 DNA: TGTGCCAGCAGCACCGGGACAGGGTACCTTGAGGCCCAGTACTTC; CDR3 protein: CASSTGTGYLEAQYF